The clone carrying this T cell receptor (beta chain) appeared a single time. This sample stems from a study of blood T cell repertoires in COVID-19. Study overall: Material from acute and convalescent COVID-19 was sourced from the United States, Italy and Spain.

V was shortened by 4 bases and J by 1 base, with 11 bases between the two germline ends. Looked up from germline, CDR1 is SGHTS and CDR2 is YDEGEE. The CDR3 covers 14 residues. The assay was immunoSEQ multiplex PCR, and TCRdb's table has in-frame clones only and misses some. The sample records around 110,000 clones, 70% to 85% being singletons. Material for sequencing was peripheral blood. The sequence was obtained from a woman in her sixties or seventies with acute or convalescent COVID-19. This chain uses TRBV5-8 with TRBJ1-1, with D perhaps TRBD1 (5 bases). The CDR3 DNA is TGTGCCAGCAGCGGGGGGTTGTGGAACACTGAAGCTTTCTTT. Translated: CASSGGLWNTEAFF.